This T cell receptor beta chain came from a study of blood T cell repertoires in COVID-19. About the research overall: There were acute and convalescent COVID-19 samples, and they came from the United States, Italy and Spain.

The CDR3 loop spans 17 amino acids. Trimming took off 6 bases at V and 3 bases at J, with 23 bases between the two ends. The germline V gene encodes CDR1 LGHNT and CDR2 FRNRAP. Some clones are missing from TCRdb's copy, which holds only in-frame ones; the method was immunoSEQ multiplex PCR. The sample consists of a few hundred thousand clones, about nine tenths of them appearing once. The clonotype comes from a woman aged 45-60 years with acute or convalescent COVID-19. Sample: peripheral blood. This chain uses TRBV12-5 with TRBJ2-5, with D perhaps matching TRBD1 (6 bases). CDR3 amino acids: CASGLTHREGKEETQYF. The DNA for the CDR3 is TGTGCTAGTGGATTGACACACAGGGAAGGTAAGGAAGAGACCCAGTACTTC.